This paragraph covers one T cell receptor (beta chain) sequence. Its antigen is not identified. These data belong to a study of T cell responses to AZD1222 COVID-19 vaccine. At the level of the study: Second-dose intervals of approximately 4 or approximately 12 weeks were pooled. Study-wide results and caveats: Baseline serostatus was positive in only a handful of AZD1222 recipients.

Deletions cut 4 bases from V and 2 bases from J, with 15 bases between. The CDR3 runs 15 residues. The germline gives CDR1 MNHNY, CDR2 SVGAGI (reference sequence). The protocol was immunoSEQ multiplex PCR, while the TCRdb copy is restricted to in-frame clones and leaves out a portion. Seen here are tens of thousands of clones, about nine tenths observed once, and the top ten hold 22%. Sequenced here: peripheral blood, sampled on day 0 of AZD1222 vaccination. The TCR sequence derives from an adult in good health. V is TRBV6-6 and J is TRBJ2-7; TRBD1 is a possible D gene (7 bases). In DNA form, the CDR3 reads TGTGCCAGCAGTTCCAGGGGGGACCGAGCCTACGAGCAGTACTTC. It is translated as CASSSRGDRAYEQYF.